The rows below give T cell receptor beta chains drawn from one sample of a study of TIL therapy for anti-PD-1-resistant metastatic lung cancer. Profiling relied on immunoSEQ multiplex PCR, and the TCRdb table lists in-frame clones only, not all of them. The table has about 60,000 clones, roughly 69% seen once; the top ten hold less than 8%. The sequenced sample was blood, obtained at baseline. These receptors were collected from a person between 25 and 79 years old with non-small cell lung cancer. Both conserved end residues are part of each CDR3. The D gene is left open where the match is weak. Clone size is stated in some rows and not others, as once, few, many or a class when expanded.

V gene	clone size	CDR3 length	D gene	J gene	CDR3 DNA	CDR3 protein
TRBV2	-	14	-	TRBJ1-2	TGTGCCAGCAGTTTGGCGGGAGATAACTATGGCTACACCTTC	CASSLAGDNYGYTF
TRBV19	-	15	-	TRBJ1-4	TGTGCCAGTAGTCCCCACGGGGAAACTAATGAAAAACTGTTTTTT	CASSPHGETNEKLFF
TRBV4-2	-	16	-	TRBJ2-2	TGTGCCAGCAGCCAAGGGACGGTGGCGAACACCGGGGAGCTGTTTTTT	CASSQGTVANTGELFF
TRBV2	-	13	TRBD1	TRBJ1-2	TGTGCCAGCAGTGACCGGACAGGGGTTGGCTACACCTTC	CASSDRTGVGYTF
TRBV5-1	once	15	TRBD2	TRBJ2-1	TGCGCCAGCAGCTTGTACGGCGGGGGGTACAATGAGCAGTTCTTC	CASSLYGGGYNEQFF
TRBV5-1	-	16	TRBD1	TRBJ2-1	TGCGCCAGCAGCTCCGACCGGGACAGGGTTATCGATGAGCAGTTCTTC	CASSSDRDRVIDEQFF
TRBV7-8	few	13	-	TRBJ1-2	TGTGCCAGCAGCTATGGACCCAACTATGGCTACACCTTC	CASSYGPNYGYTF
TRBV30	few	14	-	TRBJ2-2	TGTGCCTGGAATCAAGGGCCCAACACCGGGGAGCTGTTTTTT	CAWNQGPNTGELFF
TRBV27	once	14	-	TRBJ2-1	TGTGCCAGCAGTTTAAGGGGCGCTTACAATGAGCAGTTCTTC	CASSLRGAYNEQFF
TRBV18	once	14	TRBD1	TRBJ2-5	TGTGCCAGCTCACGGGGGACAGACAGAGAGACCCAGTACTTC	CASSRGTDRETQYF
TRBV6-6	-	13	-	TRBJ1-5	TGTGCCAGCAGGTCAGATTTAAATCAGCCCCAGCATTTT	CASRSDLNQPQHF
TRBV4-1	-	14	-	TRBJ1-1	TGCGCCAGCAGCCTCGACGGGAGGGTCGCTGAAGCTTTCTTT	CASSLDGRVAEAFF
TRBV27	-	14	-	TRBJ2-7	TGTGCCAGTTCGCCGGTCTCGATCTCCTACGAGCAGTACTTC	CASSPVSISYEQYF
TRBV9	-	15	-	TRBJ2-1	TGTGCCAGCAGCGTAAGGGGTGAAACCTACAATGAGCAGTTCTTC	CASSVRGETYNEQFF
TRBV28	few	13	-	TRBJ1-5	TGTGCCAGCAGTTTCAGTGTTGGTCAGCCCCAGCATTTT	CASSFSVGQPQHF
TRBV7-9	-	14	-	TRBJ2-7	TGTGCCAGCAGCTTGTCGGGGACTCCCTACGAGCAGTACTTC	CASSLSGTPYEQYF
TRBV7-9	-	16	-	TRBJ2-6	TGTGCCAGCAGCTTAGCGTACGGGACTGGGGCCAACGTCCTGACTTTC	CASSLAYGTGANVLTF
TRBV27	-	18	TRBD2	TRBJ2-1	TGTGCCAGCAGTTTATTCTCCTTACTCGAACGGGGGGGCCATGAGCAGTTCTTC	CASSLFSLLERGGHEQFF
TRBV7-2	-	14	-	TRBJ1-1	TGTGCCAGCAGCGCACGAGGGGGGCACACTGAAGCTTTCTTT	CASSARGGHTEAFF
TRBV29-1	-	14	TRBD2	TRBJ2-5	TGCAGCGTTTCTTGGGGGAGGGATCAAGAGACCCAGTACTTC	CSVSWGRDQETQYF
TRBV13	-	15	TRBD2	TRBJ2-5	TGTGCCAGCAGCTCTAAAACTGGGACTATCGGAACCCAGTACTTC	CASSSKTGTIGTQYF
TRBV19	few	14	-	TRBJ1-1	TGTGCCAGTAGTACCAGGGGAAGCGACACTGAAGCTTTCTTT	CASSTRGSDTEAFF
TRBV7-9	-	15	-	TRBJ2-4	TGTGCCAGCAGCTTGTCGGCTAGATCCAAAAACATTCAGTACTTC	CASSLSARSKNIQYF
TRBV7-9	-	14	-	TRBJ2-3	TGTGCCAGCAGCTTATTGATAAGGTCGGATACGCAGTATTTT	CASSLLIRSDTQYF
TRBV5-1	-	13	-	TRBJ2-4	TGCGCCAGCAGCTTGTCGGAACCGACCATTCAGTACTTC	CASSLSEPTIQYF
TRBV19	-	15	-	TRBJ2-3	TGTGCCAGTAGTATCGGGATCTCTAGCACAGATACGCAGTATTTT	CASSIGISSTDTQYF
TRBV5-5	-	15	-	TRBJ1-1	TGTGCCAGCAGCCCATTCAGGGCCTCGGGGACTGAAGCTTTCTTT	CASSPFRASGTEAFF
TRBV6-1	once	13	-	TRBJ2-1	TGTGCCAACAGAGGGTTCACCTACAATGAGCAGTTCTTC	CANRGFTYNEQFF
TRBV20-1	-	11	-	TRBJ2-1	TGCAGTGTCGACGCCCGGGATGAGCAGTTCTTC	CSVDARDEQFF
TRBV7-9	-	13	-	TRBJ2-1	TGTGCCAGCGTCAGAGAGAACGGGGGTGAGCAGTTCTTC	CASVRENGGEQFF
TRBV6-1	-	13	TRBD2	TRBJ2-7	TGTGCCAGCATTCGGGGGGGACAAAGCGAGCAGTACTTC	CASIRGGQSEQYF
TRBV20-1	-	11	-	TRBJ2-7	TGCAGTGCTAGAGATTTATACGAGCAGTACTTC	CSARDLYEQYF
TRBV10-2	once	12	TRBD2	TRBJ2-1	TGCGCCAGCACCTCACTAGCGAGTGAGCAGTTCTTC	CASTSLASEQFF
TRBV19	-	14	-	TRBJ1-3	TGTGCCAGTAGTCCCGACAAGCTCGAAAACACCATATATTTT	CASSPDKLENTIYF
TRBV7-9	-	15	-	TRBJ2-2	TGTGCCAGCAGCTCGACCGTGGGGGTCGGCGGGGAGCTGTTTTTT	CASSSTVGVGGELFF
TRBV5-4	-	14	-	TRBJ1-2	TGTGCCAGCAGCTCGGGCGGGACTAACTATGGCTACACCTTC	CASSSGGTNYGYTF
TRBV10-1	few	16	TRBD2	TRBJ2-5	TGCGCCAGCAGCCCCGGGACTAGCGGGGGGGAAGAGACCCAGTACTTC	CASSPGTSGGEETQYF
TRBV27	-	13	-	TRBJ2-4	TGTGCCAGCAGCCCCCAGGGGCCCATCATTCAGTACTTC	CASSPQGPIIQYF
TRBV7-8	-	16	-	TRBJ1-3	TGTGCCAGCAGCTTAATGGGGGGCGCTTCTGGAAACACCATATATTTT	CASSLMGGASGNTIYF
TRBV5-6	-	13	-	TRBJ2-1	TGTGCCAGCAGGGGGGGCGCTTATAATGAGCAGTTCTTC	CASRGGAYNEQFF
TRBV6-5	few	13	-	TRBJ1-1	TGTGCCAGCAGTTCCCCTCAAGGCACTGAAGCTTTCTTT	CASSSPQGTEAFF
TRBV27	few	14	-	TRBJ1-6	TGTGCCAGCAGTTTCGGACAGTACGGTTCACCCCTCCACTTT	CASSFGQYGSPLHF
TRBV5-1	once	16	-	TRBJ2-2	TGCGCCAGCAGCTTGCTACTAGCTGGGAACACCGGGGAGCTGTTTTTT	CASSLLLAGNTGELFF
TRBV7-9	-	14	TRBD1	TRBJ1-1	TGTGCCAGCAATCGGGGACAGGGGAACACTGAAGCTTTCTTT	CASNRGQGNTEAFF
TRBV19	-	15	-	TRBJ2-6	TGTGCCAGTAGTATAGTGACAGCTGGGGCCAACGTCCTGACTTTC	CASSIVTAGANVLTF
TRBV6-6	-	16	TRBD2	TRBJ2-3	TGTGCCAGCAGTTACGGGACTAGCGGGAGGACAGATACGCAGTATTTT	CASSYGTSGRTDTQYF
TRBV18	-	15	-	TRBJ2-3	TGTGCCAGCTCACCCAGGCAGGGGGGTCCAGATACGCAGTATTTT	CASSPRQGGPDTQYF
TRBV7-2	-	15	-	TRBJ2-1	TGTGCCAGCACCTCAGGGATTAGCTCCTACAATGAGCAGTTCTTC	CASTSGISSYNEQFF
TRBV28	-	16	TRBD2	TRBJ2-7	TGTGCCAGCAGTTACCTGGCCGGGGGACTAGAATCCGAGCAGTACTTC	CASSYLAGGLESEQYF
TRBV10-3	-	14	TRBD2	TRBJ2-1	TGTGCCATCAGTGAGTCTACCCCCGGGACTAGCCAGTTCTTC	CAISESTPGTSQFF
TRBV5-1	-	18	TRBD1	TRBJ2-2	TGCGCCAGCAGCGCTCAGACAGGGGGGACAGTCTGGACCGGGGAGCTGTTTTTT	CASSAQTGGTVWTGELFF
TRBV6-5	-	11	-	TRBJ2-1	TGTGCCAGCCAGTTTTACAATGAGCAGTTCTTC	CASQFYNEQFF
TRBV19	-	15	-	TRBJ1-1	TGTGCCAGTAGTCCTTTAGGTCAGGGGAACACTGAAGCTTTCTTT	CASSPLGQGNTEAFF
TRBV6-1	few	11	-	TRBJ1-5	TGTGCCAGCAGCTGGAGTCAGCCCCAGCATTTT	CASSWSQPQHF